This TCR beta chain was recorded in a study of blood T cell repertoires in COVID-19. In the study overall: The samples span acute and convalescent COVID-19 from the United States, Italy and Spain. T cells, B-cell-depleted T cells, or PBMCs provided the cDNA or gDNA that served as material.

CDR3 length: 21 residues. Germline V gene lookup returns CDR1 SGHRS and CDR2 YFSETQ. V shed 0 bases and J 0 bases; nucleotides not matched to a gene: 16. This clone occurred once. Original processing notes: Amplification from reference gene primers served as the basis for estimated nucleated cell counts. The protocol was immunoSEQ multiplex PCR, while the TCRdb copy is restricted to in-frame clones and leaves out a portion. V and J calls and clone size are copied from that table; D and trimming were computed from the DNA. Altogether 350,000 to 450,000 clones are present, around 85% being singletons, with the ten largest covering approximately 3.6%.

The chain uses TRBV5-1 and TRBJ1-3; 9 bases are shared with TRBD1. The origin of this receptor is a woman under 30 with acute or convalescent COVID-19. Sequencing was done on a sample of peripheral blood. The CDR3 region is CASSLAGTGSLPRSSGNTIYF. The CDR3 DNA follows: TGCGCCAGCAGCTTGGCCGGGACAGGGAGTCTCCCGCGCTCCTCTGGAAACACCATATATTTT.